This is a list of T cell receptor beta chains from one sample in a study of shared clonotypes between healthy human individuals. The table came from immunoSEQ multiplex PCR; TCRdb's copy has only in-frame clones and leaves some out. This table has just over 2,000,000 clones, 90% to 95% appearing once. The source material was naive CD4+ T cells sorted from blood. Receptor source: a man aged 18 to 30 in good health. CDR3s include the opening cysteine and the closing phenylalanine or tryptophan. The D gene is left open where the match is weak. Part of the rows lack a size; the others show once, few, many or a class for expanded clones.

>.|TRBJ2-1|TRBV5-1|once|16
TGCGCCAGCAGACTGGATATATCAGTCCTGCCCAATGAGCAGTTCTTC
CASRLDISVLPNEQFF
>TRBD1|TRBJ1-2|TRBV27|.|13
TGTGCCAGCAGTTCCCCGGACAGGGGGCCCTTTCCCTTC
CASSSPDRGPFPF
>.|TRBJ1-4|TRBV28|.|15
TGTGCCAGCAGTTTAGGTGGTGCTGCTAATGAAAAACTGTTTTTT
CASSLGGAANEKLFF
>TRBD1|TRBJ1-5|TRBV6-1|.|15
TGTGCCAGCAGGGACCGCAGGGGGCTCAATCAGCCCCAGCATTTT
CASRDRRGLNQPQHF
>TRBD2|TRBJ2-3|TRBV25-1|.|16
TGTGCCAGCAGTGAAGCTAGCGGGAGAATCACAGATACGCAGTATTTT
CASSEASGRITDTQYF
>TRBD1|TRBJ2-7|TRBV7-2|.|15
TGTGCCAGCAGCTCAGGTTTGGACAGGGTAGGCGAGCAGTACTTC
CASSSGLDRVGEQYF
>TRBD1|TRBJ2-7|TRBV6-5|.|15
TGTGCCAGCAGAGTAGCCGGGACAGCGTCATACGAGCAGTACTTC
CASRVAGTASYEQYF
>.|TRBJ1-2|TRBV29-1|.|13
TGCAGCGTTGAGGGGCTGTCTAACTATGGCTACACCTTC
CSVEGLSNYGYTF
>.|TRBJ1-2|TRBV6-5|once|14
TGTGCCAGCAAAGTGTCCTCGACTAACTATGGCTACACCTTC
CASKVSSTNYGYTF
>TRBD2|TRBJ2-7|TRBV2|.|12
TGTGCCAGCAGGGGACTAGCCTACGAGCAGTACTTC
CASRGLAYEQYF
>TRBD1|TRBJ1-2|TRBV5-1|.|17
TGCGCCAGCAGACCCACCCACGGACAGGGGGCTTACTATGGCTACACCTTC
CASRPTHGQGAYYGYTF
>.|TRBJ1-4|TRBV6-5|.|13
TGTGCCAGCAGCTCCCTCAGGGGTGAAAAACTGTTTTTT
CASSSLRGEKLFF
>TRBD1|TRBJ1-4|TRBV5-5|.|15
TGTGCCAGCAGTGTAGACAGGGCGATTTCTGAAAAACTGTTTTTT
CASSVDRAISEKLFF
>TRBD2|TRBJ2-5|TRBV7-2|.|15
TGTGCCAGCAGCTTAGAGCCGGGAGGAGGAGAGACCCAGTACTTC
CASSLEPGGGETQYF
>TRBD1|TRBJ2-1|TRBV7-2|.|15
TGTGCCAGCAGCCCTCGGACAGGGGGCTACAATGAGCAGTTCTTC
CASSPRTGGYNEQFF
>TRBD1|TRBJ1-5|TRBV9|.|15
TGTGCCAGCAGCTCCGGACAGGGGACGAATCAGCCCCAGCATTTT
CASSSGQGTNQPQHF
>TRBD2|TRBJ2-3|TRBV6-5|once|15
TGTGCCAGCAGAGACTGGGCTAGCGGGTGGGATACGCAGTATTTT
CASRDWASGWDTQYF
>TRBD1|TRBJ1-6|TRBV30|once|14
TGTGCCTGGGTGTACAGGGGATCGGATTCACCCCTCCACTTT
CAWVYRGSDSPLHF
>.|TRBJ2-7|TRBV11-2|.|15
TGTGCCAGCAGCTTAGTAGGGACGGATTCCTACGAGCAGTACTTC
CASSLVGTDSYEQYF
>TRBD1|TRBJ1-2|TRBV5-1|.|14
TGCGCCAGCAGCTTGGATACAGGGGATCGTGTAGACACCTTC
CASSLDTGDRVDTF
>TRBD1|TRBJ2-7|TRBV2|.|14
TGTGCCAGCAGGATGGACAGGGCCAACTACGAGCAGTACTTC
CASRMDRANYEQYF
>.|TRBJ2-3|TRBV2|.|17
TGTGCCAGCAAGAGCTCTAGTGCGGGGTATAGCACAGATACGCAGTATTTT
CASKSSSAGYSTDTQYF
>TRBD2|TRBJ2-1|TRBV18|.|18
TGTGCCAGCTCACCACTGGTGGCTAGCGGGGGAGTTTACAATGAGCAGTTCTTC
CASSPLVASGGVYNEQFF
>.|TRBJ2-3|TRBV2|.|14
TGTGCCAGCAGTGAAGTGCTGGTCCCGGATACGCAGTATTTT
CASSEVLVPDTQYF
>.|TRBJ1-1|TRBV6-6|.|12
TGTGCCAGCAGTTACCTAGGGACTGAAGCTTTCTTT
CASSYLGTEAFF
>TRBD1|TRBJ2-7|TRBV5-1|once|14
TGCGCCAGCAGCCGCGGACAGGGACCCTACGAGCAGTACTTC
CASSRGQGPYEQYF
>TRBD1|TRBJ2-2|TRBV5-1|once|19
TGCGCCAGCAAGGCCCGGGACAGGCAATTAGCAGCGAACACCGGGGAGCTGTTTTTT
CASKARDRQLAANTGELFF
>.|TRBJ2-3|TRBV10-3|.|13
TGTGCCATCGCTGGCGGGAGCACAGATACGCAGTATTTT
CAIAGGSTDTQYF
>TRBD2|TRBJ2-7|TRBV7-9|.|15
TGTGCCAGCAGCCTAAGCGGGAGGGACTCCTACGAGCAGTACTTC
CASSLSGRDSYEQYF
>TRBD2|TRBJ2-2|TRBV2|.|15
TGTGCCAGCAGTCGGACTCGCGGGAGGCCCGGGGAGCTGTTTTTT
CASSRTRGRPGELFF
>TRBD1|TRBJ1-1|TRBV4-1|.|16
TGCGCCAGCAGGGCCGGGACAGGGGGACGGGGGAGTGAAGCTTTCTTT
CASRAGTGGRGSEAFF
>.|TRBJ2-3|TRBV19|.|13
TGTGCCAGTAGTATAGCCCCTGGGGAAACGCAGTATTTT
CASSIAPGETQYF
>TRBD2|TRBJ2-3|TRBV5-4|once|16
TGTGCCAGCAGCTCGAGGACTAGCGGGAGGATAGATACGCAGTATTTT
CASSSRTSGRIDTQYF
>TRBD2|TRBJ2-3|TRBV18|.|17
TGTGCCAGCTCACCATATATGGCTAGCGGGAGAACAGATACGCAGTATTTT
CASSPYMASGRTDTQYF
>TRBD2|TRBJ2-2|TRBV2|.|15
TGTGCCAGCAGTGAGGCAGGGAGGGACACCGGGGAGCTGTTTTTT
CASSEAGRDTGELFF
>.|TRBJ1-1|TRBV2|once|15
TGTGCCAGCAGTCGTGAGGGGCGCCGGGATCCTGAAGCTTTCTTT
CASSREGRRDPEAFF